This T cell receptor (beta chain) is drawn from a study of blood T cell repertoires in COVID-19. Measured with immunoSEQ multiplex PCR; TCRdb has only the in-frame clones, and not every one. This sample carries about 140,000 clones, over 60% of them seen once, and the ten largest clones take around 4.2%. V lost 0 bases and J lost 2; bases outside the gene matches: 7. This CDR3 contains 16 residues. CDR1 is GTSNPN, CDR2 SVGIG, per germline (reference sequence). The source of this sequence is a woman older than 75 with active or convalescent COVID-19. The rearrangement joins TRBV30 to TRBJ2-3, with 8 nucleotides matching TRBD2. Sequencing was performed on peripheral blood. CDR3 amino acids: CAWSVKGLGFTDTQYF. In nucleotides, the CDR3 is TGTGCCTGGAGTGTAAAGGGACTAGGGTTCACAGATACGCAGTATTTT.